The clone carrying this TCR beta chain was seen a single time. The data were taken from a study of T cell changes during pregnancy in multiple sclerosis. The CDR3 consists of 14 residues. V lost 8 bases to trimming and J lost 4 bases; unmatched junction nucleotides: 8. Germline lookup yields CDR1 SNHLY and CDR2 FYNNEI. The table came from immunoSEQ multiplex PCR; TCRdb's copy has only in-frame clones and leaves some out. The sample records about 81,000 clones, 94% being singletons. Source: peripheral blood, taken in the third trimester of pregnancy. This receptor was obtained from a female donor with multiple sclerosis, enrolled in a pregnancy study. J is TRBJ2-7 and V is TRBV2; TRBD1 matches at 10 bases. The CDR3 spells CASVGDRGFYEQYF. The CDR3 DNA sequence: TGTGCCAGCGTCGGGGACAGGGGTTTTTACGAGCAGTACTTC. Based on the CDR3 plus reference TRBV2 and TRBJ2-7, the full variable domain is EPEVTQTPSHQVTQMGQEVILRCVPISNHLYFYWYRQILGQKVEFLVSFYNNEISEKSEIFDDQFSVERPDGSNFTLKIRSTKLEDSAMYFCASVGDRGFYEQYFGPGTRLTVT.